The T cell receptor (beta chain) described here comes from a study of OX40 agonist ivuxolimab in advanced cancers. Turning to the study itself: The study treated patients with ivuxolimab, an agonistic anti-OX40 (CD134) antibody. Every 2 weeks, patients got intravenous ivuxolimab at one of six dose levels (0.01-10 mg/kg). Three patients showed partial responses: one hepatocellular carcinoma and two cutaneous melanoma cases.

The germline V gene encodes CDR1 MNHNS and CDR2 SASEGT. This CDR3 contains 13 residues. Trimming stripped 7 bases from V and 4 bases from J, with 10 bases between. The table came from immunoSEQ multiplex PCR; TCRdb's copy has only in-frame clones and leaves some out. Of some 39,000 clones in the sample, 80% to 90% were seen once. This clone has a handful of counts. The antigen is not known. Study outcomes and limitations: Clonal expansion was seen in CD4+ and CD8+ blood T cells by week 6 at 0.1 to 3.0 mg/kg.

The gene calls are TRBV6-1 and TRBJ2-2; D is perhaps TRBD1 (6 bases). Sequenced here: CD4+ or CD8+ T cells sorted from blood, sampled in a trial of the OX40 agonist ivuxolimab. The TCR was taken from an adult with an advanced solid tumor such as melanoma, head and neck, liver or kidney cancer. DNA for the CDR3: TGTGCCAGCACCAAAGGGGGCACCGGGGAGCTGTTTTTT. It codes for CASTKGGTGELFF.